The T cell receptor (beta chain) under discussion was sequenced for a study of T cell responses to AZD1222 COVID-19 vaccine. The study's findings and limits: Clonal diversity may have been underestimated, and the donors were mostly white British, with more females than males.

The repertoire was sequenced with immunoSEQ multiplex PCR; TCRdb's copy has only in-frame clones and lacks some. The table has 140,000 to 150,000 clones, 85% to 95% seen once. V was trimmed by 4 bases and J by 6 bases, leaving 6 bases between them. CDR1 is SGHDT and CDR2 is YYEEEE in the germline V gene. The CDR3 is made up of 11 amino acids. Details on this clone: Its antigen remains unidentified.

The V gene is TRBV5-6, the J gene TRBJ2-3; D remains ambiguous. The sample in question was peripheral blood, obtained after recovery from COVID-19. This TCR was sampled from an adult who had recovered from COVID-19. Written as DNA, the CDR3 is TGTGCCAGCAGCCTTGGGGATACGCAGTATTTT. Amino acids: CASSLGDTQYF.